This T cell receptor beta chain appears in the sequencing data of a study of identical twins. There are 16 residues in the CDR3. The V gene's germline CDR1 is SGHNT and CDR2 YENEEA. V was trimmed by 1 base and J by 0 bases, leaving 11 bases between them. Template switching added a universal primer site, and cDNA bore unique molecular identifiers. TCRdb recomputed calls from the 5' RACE reads with MiXCR, one row per CDR3 protein. The sample lists 140,000 to 150,000 distinct CDR3 sequences; 3% to 4.5% were seen once. The receptor was derived from a man aged 18 to 30 in good health. Sequenced: memory T cells sorted from blood. The chain links TRBV11-3 to TRBJ2-3; weak D call: TRBD1 (6 bases). CDR3 sequence (DNA): TGTGCCAGCAGCTTAGGGGCAGGGGCTAGCACAGATACGCAGTATTTT. Its translation: CASSLGAGASTDTQYF. Full variable domain (remainder filled in from reference TRBV11-3 and TRBJ2-3): EAGVVQSPRYKIIEKKQPVAFWCNPISGHNTLYWYLQNLGQGPELLIRYENEEAVDDSQLPKDRFSAERLKGVDSTLKIQPAELGDSAVYLCASSLGAGASTDTQYFGPGTRLTVL.